The TCR beta chain under discussion was sequenced for a study of CXCR3-negative and CXCR3-positive naive CD8 T cells. In the study overall: Total TRB output reached some 140 million reads, about 1.5 +/- 0.3 million per library. Broader study findings: Memory cells differed in TRBV-TRBJ usage, but naive CXCR3-negative and CXCR3-positive cells had similar usage. Diversity ran similarly high across both naive subsets but far lower in memory CD8+ cells. Against CXCR3-negative naive cells, CXCR3-positive naive cells showed more hydrophobic TRB CDR3s.

The CDR3 consists of 17 residues. CDR1 is SGHRS, CDR2 YFSETQ, per germline. Of note for this clonotype: Its antigen is still unknown.

5' RACE that incorporated UMI labels was used to prepare the TRB cDNA libraries. From the 5' RACE reads, TCRdb lists one entry per CDR3 protein and no DNA. The sample includes 150,000 to 170,000 distinct CDR3 sequences. The chain couples TRBV5-1 to TRBJ2-1; the D call from TCRdb, TRBD1, cannot be confirmed without DNA. The sequenced sample was naive CXCR3+ CD8+ T cells from blood. Subset here: CD45RO-CCR7+CD27+CD95- naive CD8+ T cells expressing CXCR3 (TNR3+). The sequence was collected from a human donor in good health. Some clones in this sample may be carry-over from other donors' samples. This CDR3 is CATPARTGGLTYNEQFF.